The 9 T cell receptor beta chains below were found in one sample sequenced in a study of cytomegalovirus exposure and HLA in healthy donors. The PCR ran on 60 Vbeta and 13 Jbeta primers. Generated by immunoSEQ multiplex PCR, the TCRdb table keeps only in-frame clones and is missing some. This table holds 90,000 to 140,000 clones, roughly an eighth found once. The sequenced sample consisted of PBMCs. These receptors came from a man aged 35 to 55 in good health and CMV-seropositive.

This clone was picked up a small number of times. This sequence joins TRBV5-4 and TRBJ2-1; D might be TRBD1 (6 bases). The CDR3 spans 15 residues. Trimming pared 2 bases from V and 3 bases from J, leaving 12 bases between. The germline V gene encodes CDR1 SGHNT and CDR2 YYREEE (reference sequence). The CDR3 protein is CASSFDPGVYNEQFF. The CDR3, as DNA: TGTGCCAGCAGCTTTGATCCAGGGGTCTACAATGAGCAGTTCTTC.

This clone was detected only a few times. The rearrangement uses TRBV5-4 and TRBJ2-1; D perhaps matches TRBD2 (5 bases). CDR3 size: 13 residues. Germline V gene sequence: CDR1 SGHNT, CDR2 YYREEE (reference sequence). V was trimmed by 5 bases and J by 4 bases, leaving 10 bases between them. The DNA of the CDR3 is TGTGCCAGCAGGCTGGACTCTTACAATGAGCAGTTCTTC. It codes for CASRLDSYNEQFF.

The rearrangement uses TRBV5-5 and TRBJ1-1; 9 positions match TRBD1. The CDR3 spans 15 residues. The trim removed 4 bases at V and 1 base at J, leaving 5 bases unmatched. Germline values: CDR1 SGHKS, CDR2 YYEKEE (reference sequence). The CDR3 DNA is TGTGCCAGCAGCACTTACAGGGGGCCGAACACTGAAGCTTTCTTT. Translation gives CASSTYRGPNTEAFF. Together with reference TRBV5-5 and TRBJ1-1, the CDR3 gives the full variable domain: DAGVTQSPTHLIKTRGQQVTLRCSPISGHKSVSWYQQVLGQGPQFIFQYYEKEERGRGNFPDRFSARQFPNYSSELNVNALLLGDSALYLCASSTYRGPNTEAFFGQGTRLTVV.

This clone was seen a few times. This rearrangement joins TRBV5-6 to TRBJ1-2; 9 nucleotides line up with TRBD1. This CDR3 region has 16 residues. The V gene's germline CDR1 is SGHDT and CDR2 YYEEEE. The ends lost 0 bases at V and 6 bases at J; junction bases unmatched: 9. The CDR3 loop is CASSLGTGGGFNGYTF. The CDR3 bases are TGTGCCAGCAGCTTGGGAACAGGGGGCGGTTTCAATGGCTACACCTTC.

This clone was seen a handful of times. V and J are TRBV4-3 and TRBJ2-2; 11 positions agree with TRBD1. Germline V gives CDR1 LGHNA, CDR2 YSLEER. The CDR3 spans 15 residues. V was pared by 5 bases and J by 7 bases, with 6 bases of the junction left unmatched. The chain's CDR3 is CASSGGTGGVGELFF. In nucleotides, the CDR3 is TGCGCCAGCAGCGGCGGGACAGGGGGGGTCGGGGAGCTGTTTTTT.

Only a few counts were recorded for this clone. V is TRBV12-5 and J is TRBJ2-7; D ambiguous. V lost 1 base and J 0 bases, leaving 13 bases between the germline ends. This CDR3 contains 16 residues. Germline V lookup: CDR1 LGHNT, CDR2 FRNRAP. The DNA for the CDR3 is TGTGCTAGTGGTTTGGGCCGACGGGTGAGCTCCTACGAGCAGTACTTC. It translates to CASGLGRRVSSYEQYF.

This clone was seen more than once but under ten times. The V and J genes are TRBV7-9 and TRBJ2-5; tentative D call: TRBD1 (6 bases). CDR3 size: 14 residues. V was cut by 5 bases and J by 5 bases, with 15 bases left in between. Germline lookup yields CDR1 SEHNR and CDR2 FQNEAQ (reference sequence). The CDR3 here is CASSPRARGETQYF. The CDR3 DNA reads as TGTGCCAGCAGCCCCCGCGCCAGGGGTGAGACCCAGTACTTC. Using reference TRBV7-9 and TRBJ2-5 for the parts outside the CDR3, the full variable domain is DTGVSQNPRHKITKRGQNVTFRCDPISEHNRLYWYRQTLGQGPEFLTYFQNEAQLEKSRLLSDRFSAERPKGSFSTLEIQRTEQGDSAMYLCASSPRARGETQYFGPGTRLLVL.

The chain has TRBV28 and TRBJ2-7, with TRBD2 identical over 14 bases. CDR3 size: 14 residues. Germline CDR1 MDHEN, CDR2 SYDVKM. V gave up 5 bases and J gave up 7 bases; unmatched junction bases: 4. Here the CDR3 DNA reads TGTGCCAGCAGTCTGACTAGCGGGAGGGGAGAGCAGTACTTC. Protein sequence: CASSLTSGRGEQYF.

This clone was counted a few times. V is TRBV27 and J is TRBJ2-7; 8 positions agree with TRBD2. This CDR3 is built from 15 residues. Germline assignment: CDR1 MNHEY and CDR2 SMNVEV (reference sequence). Trimming at V came to 6 bases and at J to 3 bases, leaving 10 bases not matched to a gene. The CDR3 DNA follows: TGTGCCAGCAGCCTTAGCGGGATAAGGCTCTACGAGCAGTACTTC. This gives the protein CASSLSGIRLYEQYF.